These T cell receptor beta chains were read from a single sample in a study of shared clonotypes between healthy human individuals. Sequenced by immunoSEQ multiplex PCR; TCRdb stores in-frame clones only, minus some. The repertoire holds roughly 2.2 million clones, with 85% to 95% as singletons. Material for sequencing was naive CD4+ T cells from PBMCs. Receptors were obtained from a man aged 18 to 29 in good health. Some clones in this sample may be carry-over from other donors' samples. Both conserved end residues are part of each CDR3. The D gene is left open where the match is weak. Clone size, where shown, is once, few, many, or a class for clones that have expanded.

16	.	TRBJ2-2	TRBV5-1	.	CASSLEQTTVIGELFF	TGCGCCAGCAGCTTGGAACAGACAACTGTAATCGGAGAGCTGTTTTTT
15	.	TRBJ2-1	TRBV4-1	.	CASSEGLLSYNEQFF	TGCGCCAGCAGCGAGGGTTTACTTTCCTACAATGAGCAGTTCTTC
16	.	TRBJ1-4	TRBV9	.	CASSAGGGQSHEKLFF	TGTGCCAGCAGCGCGGGGGGTGGACAGAGCCATGAAAAACTGTTTTTT
15	TRBD2	TRBJ2-3	TRBV2	.	CASRIAGVGTDTQYF	TGTGCCAGCAGAATAGCGGGAGTCGGGACAGATACGCAGTATTTT
16	TRBD2	TRBJ2-7	TRBV6-6	.	CASSNQGLAGVREQYF	TGTGCCAGCAGTAACCAGGGACTAGCGGGAGTCCGGGAGCAGTACTTC
11	.	TRBJ2-1	TRBV29-1	.	CSGERGYEQFF	TGCAGCGGTGAGCGAGGATATGAGCAGTTCTTC
15	TRBD1	TRBJ1-5	TRBV28	.	CASSLGTGGNQPQHF	TGTGCCAGCAGTTTAGGGACAGGGGGCAATCAGCCCCAGCATTTT
13	.	TRBJ2-7	TRBV30	.	CAWNTWNSGEQYF	TGTGCCTGGAACACATGGAACTCAGGGGAGCAGTACTTC
16	TRBD1	TRBJ2-2	TRBV5-1	.	CASSFMGQINTGELFF	TGCGCCAGCAGCTTTATGGGACAGATAAACACCGGGGAGCTGTTTTTT
14	.	TRBJ2-3	TRBV5-1	.	CASSLGLLTDTQYF	TGCGCCAGCAGCTTGGGACTTCTCACAGATACGCAGTATTTT
16	TRBD1	TRBJ2-2	TRBV7-3	.	CASSSRRQGATGELFF	TGTGCCAGCAGCTCGCGCCGACAGGGGGCTACCGGGGAGCTGTTTTTT
11	.	TRBJ2-7	TRBV18	.	CASSTTYEQYF	TGTGCCAGCTCAACTACCTACGAGCAGTACTTC
15	.	TRBJ2-6	TRBV18	once	CASSPGQTGANVLTF	TGTGCCAGCTCACCAGGGCAGACTGGGGCCAACGTCCTGACTTTC
15	TRBD2	TRBJ2-3	TRBV28	once	CASNLRAGVTDTQYF	TGTGCCAGCAACCTACGGGCGGGAGTCACAGATACGCAGTATTTT
15	TRBD1	TRBJ2-1	TRBV6-1	.	CASRVTGQDYNEQFF	TGTGCCAGCAGGGTTACGGGACAGGACTACAATGAGCAGTTCTTC
14	.	TRBJ2-5	TRBV21-1	.	CASSNGGLEETQYF	TGTGCCAGCAGCAATGGGGGACTAGAAGAGACCCAGTACTTC
16	.	TRBJ2-1	TRBV21-1	once	CASSKERTRPYNEQFF	TGTGCCAGCAGCAAAGAACGAACTAGACCCTACAATGAGCAGTTCTTC
14	.	TRBJ2-1	TRBV7-3	.	CASSLPGRNNEQFF	TGTGCCAGCAGCTTACCGGGCCGTAACAATGAGCAGTTCTTC
15	.	TRBJ2-1	TRBV9	.	CASSAGGSGYNEQFF	TGTGCCAGCAGCGCCGGGGGTAGCGGTTACAATGAGCAGTTCTTC
13	.	TRBJ2-7	TRBV5-4	.	CASSYGDAYEQYF	TGTGCCAGCAGCTACGGGGACGCCTACGAGCAGTACTTC
14	.	TRBJ1-1	TRBV28	.	CASSVTVRYTEAFF	TGTGCCAGCAGTGTGACAGTACGCTACACTGAAGCTTTCTTT
15	.	TRBJ1-5	TRBV5-5	.	CASSLRGEINQPQHF	TGTGCCAGCAGCTTGCGGGGGGAAATTAATCAGCCCCAGCATTTT
15	TRBD2	TRBJ2-4	TRBV28	.	CASREGTSGKNIQYF	TGTGCCAGCAGAGAAGGGACTAGCGGGAAAAACATTCAGTACTTC
12	TRBD2	TRBJ2-7	TRBV14	.	CASRRGAYEQYF	TGTGCCAGCCGACGGGGGGCCTACGAGCAGTACTTC
14	TRBD1	TRBJ2-5	TRBV19	.	CASSPRTGGETQYF	TGTGCCAGTAGTCCCCGGACAGGTGGAGAGACCCAGTACTTC
16	TRBD2	TRBJ2-2	TRBV4-3	.	CASSPGLAGVDGELFF	TGCGCCAGCAGCCCCGGACTAGCGGGAGTCGACGGGGAGCTGTTTTTT
15	TRBD1	TRBJ1-1	TRBV4-3	once	CASSQRGDRNTEAFF	TGCGCCAGCAGCCAAAGAGGGGACAGGAACACTGAAGCTTTCTTT
15	.	TRBJ1-5	TRBV6-1	.	CASSEGAGRGQPQHF	TGTGCCAGCAGTGAAGGGGCGGGGAGGGGTCAGCCCCAGCATTTT
17	.	TRBJ2-2	TRBV7-9	once	CASSSLQGSTNTGELFF	TGTGCCAGCAGTTCCCTCCAAGGATCTACGAACACCGGGGAGCTGTTTTTT
17	TRBD2	TRBJ2-1	TRBV28	.	CASSPPGLAGGVGEQFF	TGTGCCAGCAGTCCCCCGGGACTCGCGGGAGGTGTAGGAGAGCAGTTCTTC
17	TRBD2	TRBJ2-7	TRBV7-9	.	CASSSLWTSGSPYEQYF	TGTGCCAGCAGCTCGCTATGGACTAGCGGGTCCCCCTACGAGCAGTACTTC
15	TRBD2	TRBJ2-1	TRBV5-4	.	CASSLGASGIAEQFF	TGTGCCAGCAGCTTGGGTGCTAGCGGGATTGCCGAGCAGTTCTTC
15	.	TRBJ2-7	TRBV4-3	once	CASSSRALDSYEQYF	TGCGCCAGCAGCTCTAGGGCATTGGATTCGTACGAGCAGTACTTC
16	.	TRBJ2-7	TRBV7-9	.	CASSLLLGETFYEQYF	TGTGCCAGCAGCCTACTTTTGGGAGAGACTTTCTACGAGCAGTACTTC